One sample yielded the 8 T cell receptor beta chains listed below, sequenced in a study of OX40 agonist ivuxolimab in advanced cancers. TCRdb keeps only in-frame clones here, not all; method: immunoSEQ multiplex PCR. This sample has approximately 44,000 clones, with 91% found just once. The sample here was CD4+ or CD8+ T cells sorted from blood, taken in a trial of the OX40 agonist ivuxolimab. These receptors came from an adult with an advanced solid tumor such as melanoma, head and neck, liver or kidney cancer.

This chain links TRBV10-3 with TRBJ2-3, with TRBD2 matching 8 bases. V lost 6 bases, J lost 7 bases, and 15 bases stayed unmatched. Germline V CDR1 and CDR2: ENHRY, SYGVKD. This CDR3 contains 16 residues. CDR3 nucleotides: TGTGCCATCAGCACCCTCGACCGGGAGGGCCTTAATACGCAGTATTTT. Amino acids: CAISTLDREGLNTQYF.

The J gene is TRBJ2-1, the V gene TRBV13; 11 nucleotides agree with TRBD2. Looked up from germline, CDR1 is PRHDT and CDR2 is FYEKMQ (reference sequence). This CDR3 is built from 16 residues. The J segment lost 3 bases and the V segment lost 5 bases, leaving 6 bases of the junction unmatched. The CDR3 nucleotides read TGTGCCAGCAGCCCGGACGGGACTAGCGGCTACAATGAGCAGTTCTTC. This encodes CASSPDGTSGYNEQFF. Variable domain in full (rest from reference TRBV13 and TRBJ2-1): AAGVIQSPRHLIKEKRETATLKCYPIPRHDTVYWYQQGPGQDPQFLISFYEKMQSDKGSIPDRFSAQQFSDYHSELNMSSLELGDSALYFCASSPDGTSGYNEQFFGPGTRLTVL.

This clone was recorded only once. The chain is built from TRBV28 and TRBJ2-3; D perhaps matches TRBD1 (6 bases). CDR3 length equals 15 residues. The germline V gene has CDR1 MDHEN and CDR2 SYDVKM. V shed 9 bases and J shed 2 bases, with 18 bases lying between them. Written as DNA, the CDR3 is TGTGCCAGTACTGAAATTGGGACATCCACAGATACGCAGTATTTT. Its translation is CASTEIGTSTDTQYF.

With respect to this clone: This same CDR3 is encoded by further DNA sequences in the sample. J is TRBJ2-1 and V is TRBV27; D tentatively fits TRBD1 or TRBD2 (5 bases each). The CDR3 length is 15 residues. With 6 bases removed from V and 4 bases from J, the gap between germline ends came to 16 bases. Germline V gives CDR1 MNHEY, CDR2 SMNVEV (reference sequence). CDR3 DNA: TGTGCCAGCAGCCCGCTGGGGGAGCTGTACAATGAGCAGTTCTTC. Amino acids: CASSPLGELYNEQFF.

The chain uses TRBV11-2 and TRBJ2-3; D is unclear. Germline-derived CDR1 and CDR2 are SGHAT and FQNNGV. Deletions cut 6 bases from V and 5 bases from J, with 9 bases between. CDR3 length equals 12 residues. CDR3 sequence: CASRTVGDTQYF. The CDR3 DNA follows: TGTGCCAGCAGAACAGTAGGAGATACGCAGTATTTT.

V is TRBV7-9 and J is TRBJ2-6; D gene ambiguous. Germline-derived CDR1 and CDR2 are SEHNR and FQNEAQ (reference sequence). CDR3 size: 17 residues. V was trimmed by 5 bases and J by 0 bases, leaving 14 bases between them. CDR3 nucleotide sequence: TGTGCCAGCAGCCCATTAATACAGTTCTCTGGGGCCAACGTCCTGACTTTC. It codes for CASSPLIQFSGANVLTF.

The chain employs TRBV7-9 and TRBJ2-3; no clear D gene. This CDR3 comprises 11 residues. Germline V gene lookup returns CDR1 SEHNR and CDR2 FQNEAQ (reference sequence). Deletions cut 7 bases from V and 1 base from J, with 3 bases between. As DNA, the CDR3 is TGTGCCAGCACGGGCACAGATACGCAGTATTTT. Translation: CASTGTDTQYF.

This chain connects TRBV29-1 to TRBJ2-2; no reliable D call. V was shortened by 2 bases and J by 7 bases, with 8 bases between the two germline ends. From germline, CDR1 is SQVTM and CDR2 ANQGSEA. The CDR3 runs to 12 residues. The CDR3 DNA reads TGCAGCGTTGAAAAAGGGCTCGGGGAGCTGTTTTTT. This gives the protein CSVEKGLGELFF.